Each of the 12 T cell receptor beta chains below was sequenced from the same sample in a study of OX40 agonist ivuxolimab in advanced cancers. Method: immunoSEQ multiplex PCR; TCRdb's copy keeps in-frame clones and lacks some. The sample includes some 35,000 clones, roughly 80% of them seen just once. The sample consisted of CD4+ or CD8+ T cells sorted from blood, taken in a trial of the OX40 agonist ivuxolimab. Source of these receptors: an adult with an advanced solid tumor such as melanoma, head and neck, liver or kidney cancer.

This clone has only a few counts. This CDR3 is CASNPAGATYNEQFF. CDR3 coding DNA: TGTGCCAGCAACCCGGCGGGAGCGACCTACAATGAGCAGTTCTTC. The V gene is TRBV28, the J gene TRBJ2-1; 7 bases are a match to TRBD2. CDR1 is MDHEN and CDR2 is SYDVKM in the germline V gene. The V gene end was trimmed by 7 bases and the J gene end by 2 bases; junction bases not matched to a gene: 8. CDR3 size: 15 residues.

V usage is TRBV29-1 and J usage is TRBJ1-2; no clear D. This CDR3 has 11 residues. Deletions cut 6 bases from V and 4 bases from J, with 9 bases between. Germline lookup yields CDR1 SQVTM and CDR2 ANQGSEA. CDR3 coding DNA: TGCAGCGTCGTAGAGGCCTATGGCTACACCTTC. Translation gives CSVVEAYGYTF.

Relative to its sample, this clone is large. The sample has other DNA sequences that encode this CDR3 too. The chain is built from TRBV15 and TRBJ2-5, with D possibly matching TRBD2 (5 bases). Trimming shortened V by 2 bases and J by 4 bases, and 8 bases separated the two germline ends. Looked up from germline, CDR1 is LNHNV and CDR2 is YYDKDF (reference sequence). The CDR3 is 13 amino acids. DNA for the CDR3: TGTGCCACCAGCAGACTAGCTGGAGAGACCCAGTACTTC. Translating it yields CATSRLAGETQYF.

This rearrangement joins TRBV6-6 to TRBJ1-1; TRBD1 might be the D (5 bases). CDR3 length: 11 residues. CDR1 and CDR2 (germline): MNHNY, SVGAGI (reference sequence). V was clipped by 2 bases and J by 11 bases, with 9 bases between them. The CDR3 DNA is TGTGCCAGCAGTTACGAGGGGAAGGCTTTCTTT. The encoded protein is CASSYEGKAFF.

This clone appeared a single time. The chain uses TRBV19 and TRBJ1-2; weak D call: TRBD1 (6 bases). This CDR3 has 14 residues. The V gene lost 5 bases and the J gene lost 0 bases, with 10 bases spanning the gap. Germline V lookup: CDR1 LNHDA, CDR2 SQIVND (reference sequence). The CDR3 protein is CASSHRDTNYGYTF. CDR3 DNA: TGTGCCAGTAGTCACAGGGATACTAACTATGGCTACACCTTC.

In this sample, this clone turned up once. This sequence joins TRBV27 and TRBJ2-7, with D possibly being TRBD1 or TRBD2 (5 bases each). CDR1 is MNHEY, CDR2 SMNVEV, per germline (reference sequence). The CDR3 consists of 12 residues. Deletions cut 8 bases from V and 3 bases from J, with 11 bases between. CDR3 sequence: CASRDRVYEQYF. The CDR3 DNA reads TGTGCCAGCCGGGACCGAGTCTACGAGCAGTACTTC.

This chain joins TRBV29-1 and TRBJ1-2; 7 bases line up with TRBD1. This CDR3 region has 13 residues. The germline V gene encodes CDR1 SQVTM and CDR2 ANQGSEA. The ends lost 4 bases at V and 7 bases at J; junction bases unmatched: 9. As DNA, the CDR3 is TGCAGCGTTGGTGGGACAGCCGGGCGTGGCTACACCTTC. This encodes CSVGGTAGRGYTF.

The V and J genes are TRBV7-6 and TRBJ2-7, with D possibly matching TRBD2 (6 bases). Germline V gene lookup returns CDR1 SGHVS and CDR2 FNYEAQ. Trimming removed 5 bases from V and 1 base from J, with 15 bases in between. CDR3 length: 15 residues. CDR3 loop: CASSLLRDFSYEQYF. CDR3 bases: TGTGCCAGCAGCCTCCTGCGGGACTTTTCCTACGAGCAGTACTTC.

This clone was recorded a few times. This rearrangement joins TRBV27 to TRBJ1-2, with D possibly matching TRBD1 (5 bases). The V end was cut by 3 bases, the J end by 10 bases, with 21 bases between. The length of the CDR3 is 15 residues. Germline loops: CDR1 MNHEY, CDR2 SMNVEV (reference sequence). The CDR3 protein is CASSFSLGPGLSYTF. The CDR3, as DNA: TGTGCCAGCAGTTTTAGTCTGGGGCCGGGGCTGTCCTACACCTTC.

For this clone: The junction departs from germline at one end; a sequencing error may be responsible. The rearrangement uses TRBV30 and TRBJ2-3; D gene ambiguous. The CDR3 covers 12 residues. The V gene's germline CDR1 is GTSNPN and CDR2 SVGIG (reference sequence). CDR3 sequence (DNA): TGTGCCTGGAGTGTAGAGGAAGATACGCGGTATTTT. This translates into CAWSVEEDTRYF.

This chain connects TRBV7-9 to TRBJ2-1; a weak D match, TRBD2 (5 bases). This CDR3 is built from 16 residues. In germline, CDR1 is SEHNR, CDR2 FQNEAQ (reference sequence). Trimming cost V 1 base and J 4 bases, with 14 bases left between them. CDR3 residues: CASSLGSGLAYNEQFF. CDR3 nucleotides: TGTGCCAGCAGCTTAGGCTCTGGACTGGCATACAATGAGCAGTTCTTC. Complete variable domain (other parts from reference TRBV7-9 and TRBJ2-1): DTGVSQNPRHKITKRGQNVTFRCDPISEHNRLYWYRQTLGQGPEFLTYFQNEAQLEKSRLLSDRFSAERPKGSFSTLEIQRTEQGDSAMYLCASSLGSGLAYNEQFFGPGTRLTVL.

The genes are TRBV27 and TRBJ2-7; TRBD2 matches at 13 bases. CDR1 is MNHEY and CDR2 is SMNVEV in the germline V gene (reference sequence). V lost 5 bases to trimming and J lost 5 bases; unmatched junction nucleotides: 9. The CDR3 has 16 residues. CDR3 DNA sequence: TGTGCCAGCAGTGGACTAGCGGGAGAGATTATGAACGAGCAGTACTTC. Its translation: CASSGLAGEIMNEQYF.